This T cell receptor (beta chain) was found in a study of T cells expressing NK-cell markers. Study-level background: One of eight sequenced donors was HCMV-seronegative; the other seven were seropositive.

The germline V gene encodes CDR1 SGHDT and CDR2 YYEEEE. The CDR3 length is 17 residues. Study results and caveats: Expanded clones of NKG2C+ T cells had an unclear HCMV specificity.

As to this clonotype: Its antigen is undetermined.

TCRdb reanalyzed the 5' RACE reads, giving one entry per CDR3 protein sequence and no DNA. The sample yields about 390,000 distinct CDR3 sequences, of which the top ten take up over 8.5%. This clonotype was sampled from a woman between 45 and 65 years old in good health. The genes are TRBV5-6 and TRBJ1-4; no DNA is available, so the TRBD1 call from TCRdb remains unchecked. Sequencing input: blood T cells: a sorted CD56 or NKG2C T cell subset, CD4+ or CD8+ T cells, or bulk PBMC T cells (not recorded which). The CDR3 spells CASSLMGEMATNEKLFF.